This is a list of T cell receptor beta chains from one sample in a study of blood T cell repertoires in COVID-19. Profiled with immunoSEQ multiplex PCR; TCRdb holds only in-frame clones, not every one. The table includes 150,000 to 200,000 clones, over 85% detected once. Specimen: peripheral blood. Source of these receptors: an older woman with COVID-19, enrolled during active disease. Both conserved end residues are part of each CDR3. Fields, in order: J gene, V gene, clone size, D gene, CDR3 DNA, CDR3 protein. A D gene is named only where the DNA matches it firmly. Only part of the rows carry a size: once, few, many, or a class if the clone is expanded.

>TRBJ1-5|TRBV28|-|-
TGTGCCCGCAACCTCAGGGGATTGGTTCAGCCCCAGCATTTT
CARNLRGLVQPQHF
>TRBJ2-2|TRBV6-6|-|TRBD2
TGTGCCTGCCGGGGAGGGAGCACCGGGGAGCTGTTTTTT
CACRGGSTGELFF
>TRBJ1-2|TRBV5-4|once|-
TGTGCCAGCAGCTTGGTTGGCAGGCCTAACTATGGCTACACCTTC
CASSLVGRPNYGYTF
>TRBJ2-5|TRBV4-3|-|-
TGCGCCAGCAGCCAAGATCTTGGCGGCCAAGAGACCCAGTACTTC
CASSQDLGGQETQYF
>TRBJ1-2|TRBV19|-|-
TGTGCCAGTATAGGTGGGGGGATGAGTGGCTACACCTTC
CASIGGGMSGYTF
>TRBJ1-5|TRBV5-5|-|-
TGTGCCAGCAGCTCGGACTTTCAGCCCCAGCATTTT
CASSSDFQPQHF
>TRBJ2-2|TRBV10-3|-|-
TGTGCCATGCGAATGGGGGGCACCGGGGAGCTGTTTTTT
CAMRMGGTGELFF
>TRBJ1-2|TRBV5-4|-|-
TGTGCCAGCAGCTCGGAACGACAGGAGAACTATGGCTACACCTTC
CASSSERQENYGYTF
>TRBJ2-2|TRBV19|-|-
TGTGCCCTACAGGAGATGAACACCGGGGAGCTGTTTTTT
CALQEMNTGELFF
>TRBJ2-2|TRBV5-3|-|TRBD2
TGTGCCAGAAGCCTTCGACTAGCGGGGGATCGGGACACCGGGGAGCTGTTTTTT
CARSLRLAGDRDTGELFF
>TRBJ2-7|TRBV6-2/TRBV6-3|-|TRBD1
TGTGCCAGCAGTTACAGACAGGGGGCCACCGAGCAGTACTTC
CASSYRQGATEQYF
>TRBJ1-3|TRBV9|-|-
TGTGCCAGCAGCGTAGACGGCTCTGGAAACACCATATATTTT
CASSVDGSGNTIYF
>TRBJ2-7|TRBV5-6|-|-
TGTGCCAGCAGCTTGGTATGGGACACCTCCTCCTACGAGCAGTACTTC
CASSLVWDTSSYEQYF
>TRBJ2-6|TRBV5-6|-|TRBD1
TGTGCCAGCAGCCCCGGGACAGGGGGCTTTTCTGGGGCCAACGTCCTGACTTTC
CASSPGTGGFSGANVLTF
>TRBJ2-1|TRBV4-3|-|-
TGCGCCAGCAGCCAAGATTGGGACTCAAGCTCCTACAATGAGCAGTTCTTC
CASSQDWDSSSYNEQFF
>TRBJ1-5|TRBV2|-|TRBD1
TGTGCCAGCAGTGTATTAGGACAGGGGGCACAGCCCCAGCATTTT
CASSVLGQGAQPQHF
>TRBJ2-3|TRBV6-6|-|TRBD2
TGTGCCAGCACCCTAGCGGCTAGCGGGGCCACAGATACGCAGTATTTT
CASTLAASGATDTQYF
>TRBJ2-4|TRBV29-1|-|TRBD1
TGCAGCGTTGAAGCGACAGGGCGAGGAAACATTCAGTACTTC
CSVEATGRGNIQYF
>TRBJ1-1|TRBV24-1|-|-
TGTGCCACCAGTGATTTGCAAGTTCGTAGGGAGATGAACACTGAAGCTTTCTTT
CATSDLQVRREMNTEAFF
>TRBJ2-3|TRBV18|-|-
TGTGCCAGCTCACCGAGAGCACCCCCAAGAGCAGATACGCAGTATTTT
CASSPRAPPRADTQYF
>TRBJ1-1|TRBV21-1|-|-
TGTGCCAGCAGCAAGACAGTTAACACTGAAGCTTTCTTT
CASSKTVNTEAFF
>TRBJ1-2|TRBV4-3|-|-
TGCGCCAGCAGCCAAGATAGCCAGGGGTCGGGCGGCTACACCTTC
CASSQDSQGSGGYTF
>TRBJ1-1|TRBV18|-|TRBD1
TGTGCCAGCTCATCAGCTCCGGGACAGGGGTCGCACACTGAAGCTTTCTTT
CASSSAPGQGSHTEAFF
>TRBJ1-4|TRBV9|-|-
TGTGCCAGCAGCGTAGCAGTCAGAACTAATGAAAAACTGTTTTTT
CASSVAVRTNEKLFF
>TRBJ1-4|TRBV20-1|-|-
TGCAGTGCTAGTACGGACGACGGGGGTTACGAAAAACTGTTTTTT
CSASTDDGGYEKLFF
>TRBJ1-1|TRBV19|-|-
TGTGCCAGCAGAATAAAGCGGAACACTGAAGCTTTCTTT
CASRIKRNTEAFF
>TRBJ1-1|TRBV9|-|-
TGTGCCAGCAGCCTAGGGGGAGACACTGAAGCTTTCTTT
CASSLGGDTEAFF
>TRBJ2-3|TRBV6-2/TRBV6-3|-|-
TGTGCCAGCAGCCAAAAGGGACAATCGGCAGATACGCAGTATTTT
CASSQKGQSADTQYF
>TRBJ2-1|TRBV10-3|-|TRBD2
TGTGCCATCAGTGAGTCGAGGTTGTTAGCGGGTCCGGACAATGAGCAGTTCTTC
CAISESRLLAGPDNEQFF
>TRBJ1-2|TRBV5-1|-|-
TGCGCCAGCAGCTTGCTCCAGTCTTCTTATGGCTACACCTTC
CASSLLQSSYGYTF
>TRBJ1-1|TRBV2|-|-
TGTGCCAGCAGTGTACAGGCACGGAACACTGAAGCTTTCTTT
CASSVQARNTEAFF
>TRBJ2-7|TRBV7-9|-|-
TGTGCCAGCAGCCCGAGGCTTGCCTACGAGCAGTACTTC
CASSPRLAYEQYF
>TRBJ1-2|TRBV4-1|-|TRBD1
TGCGCCAGCAGCCAATCTCGGACAGGGACTAACTATGGCTACACCTTC
CASSQSRTGTNYGYTF
>TRBJ2-7|TRBV9|-|-
TGTGCCAGCAGCGTAAGCCCTAACGTGTACGAGCAGTACTTC
CASSVSPNVYEQYF
>TRBJ1-5|TRBV5-5|-|-
TGTGCCAGCAGCTTGGAATTTATTCGGGGGGAGCCCCAGCATTTT
CASSLEFIRGEPQHF
>TRBJ2-1|TRBV18|-|-
TGTGCCAGCTCACCAGGGACACAAGACAATGAGCAGTTCTTC
CASSPGTQDNEQFF
>TRBJ1-2|TRBV23-1|-|-
TGCGCCAGCAGTCAGGCAGGGGTTGGCTACACCTTC
CASSQAGVGYTF
>TRBJ2-4|TRBV7-7|-|TRBD2
TGTGCCAGCAGCCCGGTCGGGGGGGCATATTCCAAAAACATTCAGTACTTC
CASSPVGGAYSKNIQYF
>TRBJ1-2|TRBV2|-|-
TGTGCCAGCAGTGAAGGCAGCTATGGCTACACCTTC
CASSEGSYGYTF
>TRBJ1-1|TRBV18|-|-
TGTGCCAGCTCAGAAAGACAGGTTGTTGAAGCTTTCTTT
CASSERQVVEAFF
>TRBJ2-7|TRBV5-4|-|-
TGTGCCAGCAGCTTGGGCGGGCAGCCGTCCTACGAGCAGTACTTC
CASSLGGQPSYEQYF
>TRBJ1-2|TRBV9|-|-
TGTGCCAGCAGCGTTGATGGGGGCAATGGCTACACCTTC
CASSVDGGNGYTF
>TRBJ1-4|TRBV7-8|few|TRBD1
TGTGCCAGCAGCTTCCGGGGAACAGGGGGTGAAAAACTGTTTTTT
CASSFRGTGGEKLFF
>TRBJ2-7|TRBV19|-|TRBD1
TGTGCCAGTAGAGAACAGGGGTACAACGAGCAGTACTTC
CASREQGYNEQYF
>TRBJ1-2|TRBV6-2/TRBV6-3|-|-
TGTGCCAGCAGCCCTCGGTCCTCCTTCGGCTACACCTTC
CASSPRSSFGYTF
>TRBJ2-7|TRBV19|-|TRBD2
TGTGCCAGTAGCTCTAGCGGGGGGGCCTACGAGCAGTACTTC
CASSSSGGAYEQYF
>TRBJ2-7|TRBV18|few|TRBD2
TGTGCCAGCTCACCAGGGGCTAGCGGGGTTGACGAGCAGTACTTC
CASSPGASGVDEQYF
>TRBJ1-1|TRBV11-2|-|TRBD1
TGTGCCAGCAGCTTAGTTGGACAGGTGAACACTGAAGCTTTCTTT
CASSLVGQVNTEAFF
>TRBJ2-7|TRBV5-1|-|TRBD1
TGCGCCAGCAGCCCCGGACCACAGGGGTCCGAGCAGTACTTC
CASSPGPQGSEQYF
>TRBJ1-1|TRBV6-2/TRBV6-3|-|TRBD1
TGTGCCAGCAGTTGGTCAGGACAGGATGGTAGTTATGAAGCTTTCTTT
CASSWSGQDGSYEAFF
>TRBJ1-1|TRBV19|few|TRBD1
TGTGCCAGTAGTACAACAGGGGGCGACACTGAAGCTTTCTTT
CASSTTGGDTEAFF
>TRBJ1-1|TRBV3-1/TRBV3-2|-|TRBD1
TGTGCCAGCAGCCAAGAAAGGACAGGGGCTAGGGCTGAAGCTTTCTTT
CASSQERTGARAEAFF
>TRBJ1-2|TRBV7-3|once|TRBD1
TGTGCCAGCAGCGCGACAGGGGGATCTGGCTACACCTTC
CASSATGGSGYTF
>TRBJ1-1|TRBV18|once|-
TGTGCCAGCTCACCACCCCAGAACACTGAAGCTTTCTTT
CASSPPQNTEAFF
>TRBJ2-7|TRBV9|-|TRBD2
TGTGCCAGCAGCCTCTCTAGCGGTCCCTACGAGCAGTACTTC
CASSLSSGPYEQYF